This note documents a single TCR beta chain sequence. Its antigen is undetermined. In the library, each TCR cDNA molecule bore its own unique molecular identifier. In TCRdb, the 5' RACE reads were re-called with MiXCR into one record per CDR3 protein. The sample shows 28,000 or so distinct CDR3 sequences, around 13% of them seen only once. Time point: sample taken at primary tumor resection. Whole RNA from tumor, nontumor lung or frozen PBMC was sequenced unsorted. These data belong to a study of spatial heterogeneity in lung cancer. Across the whole study: Consistent detection of more beta-chain than alpha-chain sequences was observed. Overall study results and limits: Blood contained ubiquitous expanded tumor TCRs more at resection than at follow-up.

This TCR derives from a female donor with early-stage non-small cell lung cancer. This specimen was PBMCs, taken at surgery.

CDR3 sequence (DNA): TGCAGTGCTATACAAAGCTCTGGAAACACCATATATTTT. Protein: CSAIQSSGNTIYF. V gene TRBV20-1 combines with J gene TRBJ1-3; D not resolved. Trimming shortened V by 4 bases and J by 0 bases, and 7 bases separated the two germline ends. The CDR3 runs to 13 residues. Germline assignment: CDR1 DFQATT and CDR2 SNEGSKA (reference sequence).